The present entry profiles one TCR beta chain with its context. Its cognate antigen is unknown. Bulk TCR library preparation followed previously described methods with listed TCR primers. TCRdb re-analysed the PCR reads in MiXCR, keeping a single row per CDR3 protein. The table has just under 65,000 distinct CDR3 sequences, about a fifth seen once. The CDR3 loop spans 13 amino acids. CDR1 and CDR2 (germline): LNHDA, SQIVND (reference sequence). The V and J ends lost 5 bases and 6 bases, in that order; junction bases with no gene match: 5. This entry is derived from a study of molecular identifiers for immune sequencing clone quantification. Study results and limitations: Reports indicate spiked Jurkat TCR RNA from one cell could be found among roughly 980,000 naive cells. Clone sizes could be underestimated for highly expanded clones when identical TCR molecules share a barcode.

The sequenced sample consisted of naive CD8+ T cells from blood, with Jurkat cell RNA spiked in. The subset was: FACS-sorted CD8+CD4-CCR7+CD45RA+ naive T cells. The TCR was taken from a human donor in good health. Some libraries in this study had Jurkat cell RNA spiked in. V and J are TRBV19 and TRBJ2-3, with 7 positions matching TRBD1. Written as DNA, the CDR3 is TGTGCCAGTAGTCCCGCCAGGGGGGATACGCAGTATTTT. Its translation is CASSPARGDTQYF.